A selection of T cell receptor beta chains follows, all from one sample in a study of cytomegalovirus exposure and HLA in healthy donors. The table came from immunoSEQ multiplex PCR; TCRdb's copy has only in-frame clones and leaves some out. Of fewer than 200,000 clones in the sample, roughly 77% were seen once. Sequencing used PBMCs. The receptors stem from a male donor in good health and CMV-seronegative. CDR3s include the opening cysteine and the closing phenylalanine or tryptophan. A D gene is named only where the DNA matches it firmly. Clone size is stated in some rows and not others, as once, few, many or a class when expanded.

cdr3_aa: CASSLGTAPYEQYF
cdr3_nt: TGTGCCAGCAGCCTGGGGACAGCCCCCTACGAGCAGTACTTC
v_call: TRBV7-9
d_call: TRBD1
j_call: TRBJ2-7
clone_size: .

cdr3_aa: CASSISRQAYEQYF
cdr3_nt: TGTGCCAGTAGTATAAGCCGACAGGCCTACGAGCAGTACTTC
v_call: TRBV19
d_call: .
j_call: TRBJ2-7
clone_size: few

cdr3_aa: CASSESRGSSPLHF
cdr3_nt: TGTGCCAGCAGTGAGTCTAGGGGCAGTTCACCCCTCCACTTT
v_call: TRBV25-1
d_call: .
j_call: TRBJ1-6
clone_size: .

cdr3_aa: CASGLSRGEAFF
cdr3_nt: TGTGCCAGCGGGTTGAGTCGGGGTGAAGCTTTCTTT
v_call: TRBV5-6
d_call: .
j_call: TRBJ1-1
clone_size: .

cdr3_aa: CASSRPGQISYNEQFF
cdr3_nt: TGTGCCAGCAGCCGACCGGGACAGATCTCCTACAATGAGCAGTTCTTC
v_call: TRBV4-2
d_call: TRBD1
j_call: TRBJ2-1
clone_size: .

cdr3_aa: CASSQGLGNQPQHF
cdr3_nt: TGTGCCAGCAGTCAGGGTTTAGGCAATCAGCCCCAGCATTTT
v_call: TRBV6-6
d_call: .
j_call: TRBJ1-5
clone_size: few

cdr3_aa: CASSEDRGGAGIQYF
cdr3_nt: TGTGCCAGCAGTGAGGATCGGGGCGGGGCGGGCATTCAGTACTTC
v_call: TRBV2
d_call: .
j_call: TRBJ2-4
clone_size: .

cdr3_aa: CASSQRGHHSYNEQFF
cdr3_nt: TGCGCCAGCAGTCAAAGGGGACACCATTCCTACAATGAGCAGTTCTTC
v_call: TRBV23-1
d_call: .
j_call: TRBJ2-1
clone_size: .

cdr3_aa: CASSRTESSGNTIYF
cdr3_nt: TGTGCCAGCTCACGGACAGAGAGCTCTGGAAACACCATATATTTT
v_call: TRBV18
d_call: .
j_call: TRBJ1-3
clone_size: .

cdr3_aa: CAWSVLRVLYF
cdr3_nt: TGTGCCTGGAGTGTACTGAGGGTCCTATATTTT
v_call: TRBV30
d_call: .
j_call: TRBJ1-3
clone_size: .

cdr3_aa: CASSPGQGYTDTQYF
cdr3_nt: TGTGCCAGCAGCCCGGGACAGGGTTACACAGATACGCAGTATTTT
v_call: TRBV13
d_call: TRBD1
j_call: TRBJ2-3
clone_size: .

cdr3_aa: CAGSRQGSGANVLTF
cdr3_nt: TGTGCCGGCAGTAGACAGGGCTCCGGGGCCAACGTCCTGACTTTC
v_call: TRBV6-5
d_call: TRBD1
j_call: TRBJ2-6
clone_size: .

cdr3_aa: CASSTGPNVLTF
cdr3_nt: TGTGCCAGTAGTACAGGGCCCAACGTCCTGACTTTC
v_call: TRBV19
d_call: .
j_call: TRBJ2-6
clone_size: .

cdr3_aa: CASSSGRRDYGYTF
cdr3_nt: TGTGCCAGCAGTTCAGGGCGACGGGACTATGGCTACACCTTC
v_call: TRBV6-4
d_call: .
j_call: TRBJ1-2
clone_size: .

cdr3_aa: CASSLIRDTEAFF
cdr3_nt: TGTGCCAGCAGCTTAATCAGGGACACTGAAGCTTTCTTT
v_call: TRBV7-9
d_call: .
j_call: TRBJ1-1
clone_size: few

cdr3_aa: CASSLTSGRAGETQYF
cdr3_nt: TGTGCCAGCAGTCTGACTAGCGGGAGGGCCGGAGAGACCCAGTACTTC
v_call: TRBV7-9
d_call: TRBD2
j_call: TRBJ2-5
clone_size: .

cdr3_aa: CASSLADSQETQYF
cdr3_nt: TGCGCCAGCAGCTTGGCGGACAGCCAAGAGACCCAGTACTTC
v_call: TRBV5-1
d_call: .
j_call: TRBJ2-5
clone_size: .

cdr3_aa: CASSSLGGAQEYF
cdr3_nt: TGTGCCAGCAGCTCCCTCGGCGGGGCCCAAGAGTACTTC
v_call: TRBV7-9
d_call: .
j_call: TRBJ2-5
clone_size: .

cdr3_aa: CASSFYSGTYTDTQYF
cdr3_nt: TGTGCCAGCAGTTTTTATTCCGGGACATACACAGATACGCAGTATTTT
v_call: TRBV27
d_call: .
j_call: TRBJ2-3
clone_size: .

cdr3_aa: CASSLGYQRLNTGELFF
cdr3_nt: TGCGCCAGCAGCTTGGGGTACCAAAGACTGAACACCGGGGAGCTGTTTTTT
v_call: TRBV5-1
d_call: .
j_call: TRBJ2-2
clone_size: .

cdr3_aa: CASFRGRATEAFF
cdr3_nt: TGTGCCAGCTTCAGGGGACGAGCCACTGAAGCTTTCTTT
v_call: TRBV27
d_call: .
j_call: TRBJ1-1
clone_size: .

cdr3_aa: CASSYGEGSSYGYTF
cdr3_nt: TGTGCCAGCAGTTATGGGGAGGGTAGTTCCTATGGCTACACCTTC
v_call: TRBV6-5
d_call: .
j_call: TRBJ1-2
clone_size: once

cdr3_aa: CASRTVVSGTANTEAFF
cdr3_nt: TGTGCCAGCAGAACCGTTGTTTCTGGGACAGCAAACACTGAAGCTTTCTTT
v_call: TRBV27
d_call: TRBD1
j_call: TRBJ1-1
clone_size: .

cdr3_aa: CASSDGAGAGANVLTF
cdr3_nt: TGTGCCAGCAGTGATGGGGCAGGGGCTGGGGCCAACGTCCTGACTTTC
v_call: TRBV6-4
d_call: .
j_call: TRBJ2-6
clone_size: large

cdr3_aa: CASSRGGLYNSPLHF
cdr3_nt: TGTGCCAGCAGTCGAGGGGGCCTCTATAATTCACCCCTCCACTTT
v_call: TRBV6-5
d_call: TRBD1
j_call: TRBJ1-6
clone_size: .

cdr3_aa: CASGPSGTGSEKLFF
cdr3_nt: TGTGCCAGTGGACCCTCGGGGACAGGGAGTGAAAAACTGTTTTTT
v_call: TRBV19
d_call: TRBD1
j_call: TRBJ1-4
clone_size: .

cdr3_aa: CASSLSAGTGGYEQYF
cdr3_nt: TGTGCCAGCAGTTTATCGGCCGGGACAGGGGGCTACGAGCAGTACTTC
v_call: TRBV27
d_call: TRBD1
j_call: TRBJ2-7
clone_size: .

cdr3_aa: CASSYYSGSVNEQFF
cdr3_nt: TGTGCCAGCAGCTACTATAGCGGGAGTGTCAATGAGCAGTTCTTC
v_call: TRBV7-3
d_call: TRBD2
j_call: TRBJ2-1
clone_size: .

cdr3_aa: CASSVGVQDQETQYF
cdr3_nt: TGTGCCAGCAGCGTAGGCGTGCAGGACCAAGAGACCCAGTACTTC
v_call: TRBV9
d_call: .
j_call: TRBJ2-5
clone_size: .

cdr3_aa: CASSPAPTPTYEQYF
cdr3_nt: TGCGCCAGCAGCCCGGCACCGACACCAACCTACGAGCAGTACTTC
v_call: TRBV5-1
d_call: .
j_call: TRBJ2-7
clone_size: .

cdr3_aa: CASSYSTSGTTDTQYF
cdr3_nt: TGTGCCAGCAGTTACTCGACTAGCGGAACCACAGATACGCAGTATTTT
v_call: TRBV6-5
d_call: TRBD2
j_call: TRBJ2-3
clone_size: .

cdr3_aa: CASSHGQVEGYTF
cdr3_nt: TGTGCCAGCAGCCATGGACAGGTTGAGGGCTACACCTTC
v_call: TRBV5-4
d_call: TRBD1
j_call: TRBJ1-2
clone_size: once

cdr3_aa: CASSRGHQSSYEQYF
cdr3_nt: TGCGCCAGCAGCCGGGGCCATCAGAGCTCCTACGAGCAGTACTTC
v_call: TRBV4-3
d_call: .
j_call: TRBJ2-7
clone_size: .

cdr3_aa: CASTPRLAGGYEQYF
cdr3_nt: TGTGCCAGCACCCCCCGGCTAGCGGGGGGCTACGAGCAGTACTTC
v_call: TRBV6-4
d_call: TRBD2
j_call: TRBJ2-7
clone_size: .

cdr3_aa: CASSVKYRGEQYF
cdr3_nt: TGTGCCAGCAGCGTAAAGTACAGGGGCGAGCAGTACTTC
v_call: TRBV7-8
d_call: TRBD1
j_call: TRBJ2-7
clone_size: .

cdr3_aa: CASSLVSGVGTQYF
cdr3_nt: TGTGCCAGCAGCTTGGTGTCGGGAGTGGGGACCCAGTACTTC
v_call: TRBV5-8
d_call: .
j_call: TRBJ2-5
clone_size: once

cdr3_aa: CASSLGGPSFNEQFF
cdr3_nt: TGTGCCAGCAGCTTAGGGGGGCCTTCATTCAATGAGCAGTTCTTC
v_call: TRBV7-6
d_call: .
j_call: TRBJ2-1
clone_size: .

cdr3_aa: CASSLLLGHTF
cdr3_nt: TGTGCCAGCAGCTTGCTTCTGGGCCACACCTTC
v_call: TRBV5-6
d_call: .
j_call: TRBJ1-2
clone_size: .

cdr3_aa: CASSQRSSTNEKLFF
cdr3_nt: TGTGCCAGCAGCCAACGGAGTTCTACTAATGAAAAACTGTTTTTT
v_call: TRBV4-2
d_call: .
j_call: TRBJ1-4
clone_size: .

cdr3_aa: CASSLASTGGGYTF
cdr3_nt: TGCGCCAGCAGCTTGGCCTCGACAGGGGGTGGCTACACCTTC
v_call: TRBV5-1
d_call: TRBD1
j_call: TRBJ1-2
clone_size: once

cdr3_aa: CASSQDRLRDSNSPLYF
cdr3_nt: TGCGCCAGCAGCCAAGACCGGCTCCGGGACAGTAATTCACCCCTCTACTTT
v_call: TRBV4-1
d_call: TRBD1
j_call: TRBJ1-6
clone_size: .

cdr3_aa: CAISVEGRDEQYF
cdr3_nt: TGTGCCATCAGTGTGGAGGGACGCGACGAGCAGTACTTC
v_call: TRBV10-3
d_call: .
j_call: TRBJ2-7
clone_size: .

cdr3_aa: CASRGVSYEQYF
cdr3_nt: TGTGCCAGCAGGGGCGTGAGCTACGAGCAGTACTTC
v_call: TRBV27
d_call: .
j_call: TRBJ2-7
clone_size: once

cdr3_aa: CASSWGGNSGNTIYF
cdr3_nt: TGTGCCAGCAGCTGGGGGGGCAACTCTGGAAACACCATATATTTT
v_call: TRBV7-2
d_call: .
j_call: TRBJ1-3
clone_size: .

cdr3_aa: CASSLGLLYGYTF
cdr3_nt: TGTGCCAGCAGCTTAGGTCTCCTCTATGGCTACACCTTC
v_call: TRBV7-9
d_call: .
j_call: TRBJ1-2
clone_size: .

cdr3_aa: CASSSPDRDHGYTF
cdr3_nt: TGTGCCAGCAGTTCTCCAGACAGGGACCATGGCTACACCTTC
v_call: TRBV27
d_call: TRBD1
j_call: TRBJ1-2
clone_size: .

cdr3_aa: CASSYRGRGTEAFF
cdr3_nt: TGTGCCAGCAGTTACCGAGGTAGGGGCACTGAAGCTTTCTTT
v_call: TRBV6-5
d_call: .
j_call: TRBJ1-1
clone_size: .

cdr3_aa: CASSAGTGGGKTEAFF
cdr3_nt: TGTGCCAGCAGCGCGGGGACAGGGGGCGGGAAGACTGAAGCTTTCTTT
v_call: TRBV6-4
d_call: TRBD1
j_call: TRBJ1-1
clone_size: few

cdr3_aa: CASSRPRRGEAFF
cdr3_nt: TGTGCCAGCAGTCGGCCCCGACGGGGTGAAGCTTTCTTT
v_call: TRBV6-5
d_call: .
j_call: TRBJ1-1
clone_size: few

cdr3_aa: CASSLGPGQTGNTIYF
cdr3_nt: TGTGCCAGCAGCTTAGGCCCGGGACAAACTGGAAACACCATATATTTT
v_call: TRBV7-9
d_call: .
j_call: TRBJ1-3
clone_size: once

cdr3_aa: CASRSLGGEQYF
cdr3_nt: TGTGCCAGCAGGTCCCTCGGGGGCGAGCAGTACTTC
v_call: TRBV6-5
d_call: .
j_call: TRBJ2-7
clone_size: .

cdr3_aa: CASSTGTGRGQPQHF
cdr3_nt: TGTGCCAGCAGCACAGGGACAGGGCGGGGACAGCCCCAGCATTTT
v_call: TRBV7-9
d_call: TRBD1
j_call: TRBJ1-5
clone_size: few

cdr3_aa: CASSPQGAGMNTEAFF
cdr3_nt: TGTGCCAGCTCACCACAGGGGGCGGGGATGAACACTGAAGCTTTCTTT
v_call: TRBV18
d_call: TRBD1
j_call: TRBJ1-1
clone_size: .